The 8 T cell receptor beta chains below all came from one sample that was sequenced in a study of chemoradiotherapy in HPV16-positive cancers. Generated by immunoSEQ multiplex PCR, the TCRdb table keeps only in-frame clones and is missing some. The sample shows 2,900 or so clones, approximately 77% of them seen only once. The sample here was taken from a patient who underwent chemoradiotherapy. These receptors originate from a human donor with HPV-associated anogenital cancer.

The chain links TRBV20-1 to TRBJ2-7, with TRBD2 matching over 8 bases. The V gene's germline CDR1 is DFQATT and CDR2 SNEGSKA (reference sequence). The CDR3 runs 11 residues. This chain's CDR3 is CMAGLAGEQYF. The CDR3 DNA reads as TGCATGGCAGGGCTAGCGGGCGAGCAGTACTTC.

The rearrangement links TRBV7-6 to TRBJ1-2, with D perhaps matching TRBD1 (5 bases). CDR1 and CDR2 (germline): SGHVS, FNYEAQ. CDR3 length: 13 amino acids. Trimming took off 4 bases at V and 6 bases at J, with 12 bases between the two ends. CDR3 sequence reads: CASSSIDRDGYTF. DNA for the CDR3: TGTGCCAGCAGCTCGATAGACAGAGATGGCTACACCTTC.

This chain uses TRBV7-6 with TRBJ2-1; D might be TRBD2 (6 bases). Germline CDR1 reads SGHVS; CDR2 reads FNYEAQ. With 1 base removed from V and 7 bases from J, the gap between germline ends came to 11 bases. This CDR3 spans 14 amino acids. DNA of the CDR3: TGTGCCAGCAGCTTAGGGGGGGTACAGAATGAGCAGTTCTTC. The encoded protein is CASSLGGVQNEQFF.

The genes are TRBV27 and TRBJ1-1, with D maybe TRBD1 (5 bases). The CDR3 extends over 14 amino acids. Germline assignment: CDR1 MNHEY and CDR2 SMNVEV (reference sequence). V lost 5 bases, J lost 3 bases, and 13 bases lay in between. The CDR3, as DNA: TGTGCCAGCAGTACACTCTTGGGGGACACTGAAGCTTTCTTT. Its protein product is CASSTLLGDTEAFF.

In its sample, this clone was seen once. The gene calls are TRBV30 and TRBJ1-5, with D tentatively TRBD1 (6 bases). CDR1 is GTSNPN and CDR2 is SVGIG in the germline V gene (reference sequence). The CDR3 extends over 12 amino acids. Trimming removed 7 bases at V and 2 bases at J, with 9 bases between. The CDR3 sequence is CASRQGNQPQHF. CDR3 nucleotides: TGTGCCTCCCGACAGGGCAATCAGCCCCAGCATTTT.

This sequence joins TRBV11-2 and TRBJ1-1; D might be TRBD1 (5 bases). V was shortened by 1 base and J by 4 bases, with 13 bases between the two germline ends. The CDR3 is made up of 15 amino acids. CDR1 and CDR2 (germline): SGHAT, FQNNGV. DNA for the CDR3: TGTGCCAGCAGCTTAGGGGTGGGGCTTGGCACTGAAGCTTTCTTT. Protein product: CASSLGVGLGTEAFF.

The CDR3 reads CASSPGTGGLPGGFF. The CDR3 nucleotides are TGTGCCAGCAGCCCCGGGACAGGGGGCTTGCCGGGGGGGTTCTTC. This rearrangement joins TRBV7-9 to TRBJ2-1, with 12 bases aligning to TRBD1. The V gene end was trimmed by 5 bases and the J gene end by 15 bases; junction bases not matched to a gene: 14. The CDR3 has 15 amino acids. From germline, CDR1 is SEHNR and CDR2 FQNEAQ (reference sequence).

This rearrangement joins TRBV6-7 to TRBJ2-1; TRBD2 matches at 8 bases. TRBV6-7 is an ORF, and what it does is uncertain. Trimming at V came to 5 bases and at J to 9 bases, leaving 6 bases not matched to a gene. The CDR3 extends over 13 amino acids. The CDR3 is CASSPGRATEQFF. CDR3 coding DNA: TGTGCCAGCAGTCCCGGGAGGGCCACTGAGCAGTTCTTC.